This section outlines one T cell receptor (beta chain) sequence together with its context. Germline CDR1 is SGDLS and CDR2 is YYNGEE. Trimming pared 4 bases from V and 5 bases from J, leaving 15 bases between. This CDR3 has 14 residues. This record comes from a study of blood T cell repertoires in COVID-19. As for the study in general: The cDNA or gDNA used as material had been derived from T cells, B-cell-depleted T cells, or PBMCs.

Sequencing was performed with immunoSEQ multiplex PCR; in TCRdb, only in-frame clones are kept and a portion is missing. The profile covers approximately 100,000 clones, with roughly 83% appearing a single time and roughly 25% taken by the ten largest. This chain links TRBV9 with TRBJ2-5; TRBD2 is a possible D gene (5 bases). This receptor was obtained from a human donor in a cohort sampled during active COVID-19. Material: peripheral blood. The CDR3 nucleotides read TGTGCCAGCAGCCGACTCCATCGCGGGGAGACCCAGTACTTC. Translating gives CASSRLHRGETQYF.